These T cell receptor beta chains were read from a single sample in a study of shared clonotypes between healthy human individuals. Clones were sequenced by immunoSEQ multiplex PCR, and TCRdb holds only the in-frame ones, with some missing. The sample lists a few million clones, 80% to 95% occurring once. Sample: naive CD4+ T cells from PBMCs. The receptor set was obtained from a man aged 18 to 30 in good health. Some clones in this sample may be carry-over from other donors' samples. CDR3s include the opening cysteine and the closing phenylalanine or tryptophan. The D gene is left open where the match is weak. Clone sizes are given selectively: once, few, many, or a class where the clone is expanded.

TRBJ2-7	TRBV28	.	.	CASRGGRPYEQYF	TGTGCCAGCAGGGGGGGCAGACCCTACGAGCAGTACTTC
TRBJ2-5	TRBV2	.	.	CASTLGQGGIYGETQYF	TGTGCCAGCACCCTAGGTCAGGGGGGGATTTATGGAGAGACCCAGTACTTC
TRBJ2-1	TRBV29-1	.	TRBD1	CSVGGTGETNEQFF	TGCAGCGTTGGGGGGACAGGGGAAACTAATGAGCAGTTCTTC
TRBJ2-2	TRBV7-8	.	TRBD1	CASSYRTGGDGELFF	TGTGCCAGCAGCTATCGGACAGGGGGTGACGGGGAGCTGTTTTTT
TRBJ1-1	TRBV5-4	.	.	CASMGGSEAFF	TGTGCCAGCATGGGAGGGTCTGAAGCTTTCTTT
TRBJ2-7	TRBV7-8	.	.	CASSLERNYEQYF	TGTGCCAGCAGCTTGGAACGAAACTACGAGCAGTACTTC
TRBJ1-2	TRBV7-8	.	.	CASSLRGEEVNYGYTF	TGTGCCAGCAGCCTACGGGGGGAGGAAGTTAACTATGGCTACACCTTC
TRBJ1-4	TRBV5-4	.	.	CASSFGQGQDDEKLFF	TGTGCCAGCAGCTTTGGCCAGGGCCAGGACGATGAAAAACTGTTTTTT
TRBJ2-7	TRBV6-5	.	TRBD1	CASSLRGSYEQYF	TGTGCCAGCAGTCTCAGGGGGAGCTACGAGCAGTACTTC
TRBJ1-2	TRBV2	once	.	CASRAGTPGYTF	TGTGCCAGCAGGGCCGGGACCCCTGGCTACACCTTC
TRBJ2-5	TRBV6-6	once	.	CASRDARTSTEETQYF	TGTGCCAGCAGGGACGCAAGGACCTCCACCGAAGAGACCCAGTACTTC
TRBJ2-2	TRBV6-6	.	TRBD2	CASSLGLANTGELFF	TGTGCCAGCAGCCTGGGACTAGCGAACACCGGGGAGCTGTTTTTT
TRBJ2-7	TRBV5-6	.	.	CASSLGRPGAVRLSEQYF	TGTGCCAGCAGCTTGGGGCGGCCCGGGGCGGTTCGGCTCTCCGAGCAGTACTTC
TRBJ1-3	TRBV5-1	.	.	CASRGQFGNTIYF	TGCGCCAGCAGAGGACAGTTCGGAAACACCATATATTTT
TRBJ1-2	TRBV4-2	.	TRBD1	CASNQEGQGNYGYTF	TGTGCCAGCAACCAGGAGGGACAGGGAAACTATGGCTACACCTTC
TRBJ2-6	TRBV4-1	.	.	CASSSQGSGANVLTF	TGCGCCAGCAGCAGTCAGGGGTCTGGGGCCAACGTCCTGACTTTC
TRBJ2-1	TRBV18	.	TRBD1	CASSAGGNEQFF	TGTGCCAGCTCAGCAGGGGGCAATGAGCAGTTCTTC
TRBJ2-7	TRBV7-9	.	TRBD1	CASSSSKAQGAYEQYF	TGTGCCAGCAGCTCCTCCAAGGCACAGGGGGCCTACGAGCAGTACTTC
TRBJ1-1	TRBV18	few	.	CASSLRNTDTEAFF	TGTGCCAGCTCACTCCGGAACACTGACACTGAAGCTTTCTTT
TRBJ2-5	TRBV6-6	.	.	CASTPGPRTQETQYF	TGTGCCAGCACCCCCGGGCCACGGACCCAAGAGACCCAGTACTTC
TRBJ2-7	TRBV10-3	.	.	CAISESGAIYEQYF	TGTGCCATCAGTGAGAGTGGGGCCATCTACGAGCAGTACTTC
TRBJ1-1	TRBV9	.	.	CASSAPRGREHTEAFF	TGTGCCAGCAGCGCCCCTCGGGGTCGTGAGCACACTGAAGCTTTCTTT
TRBJ2-1	TRBV9	.	.	CASSVSGGPYNEQFF	TGTGCCAGCAGCGTATCAGGGGGGCCCTACAATGAGCAGTTCTTC
TRBJ2-1	TRBV5-4	.	.	CASSLSGGGSYNEQFF	TGTGCCAGCAGCTTGTCTGGTGGGGGCTCCTACAATGAGCAGTTCTTC
TRBJ1-2	TRBV14	.	.	CASSPATGTFNYGYTF	TGTGCCAGCAGCCCGGCGACAGGAACTTTTAACTATGGCTACACCTTC
TRBJ1-2	TRBV7-2	.	.	CASSLGGVSYTF	TGTGCCAGCAGCTTAGGGGGGGTCAGCTACACCTTC
TRBJ1-3	TRBV15	.	.	CATSRVLHSSGNTIYF	TGTGCCACCAGCAGAGTATTACATTCCTCTGGAAACACCATATATTTT
TRBJ2-2	TRBV28	once	TRBD2	CASSLWASGRANTPGELFF	TGTGCCAGCAGTTTATGGGCTAGCGGGAGGGCTAATACTCCCGGGGAGCTGTTTTTT
TRBJ1-1	TRBV6-5	.	.	CASGRGDPEAFF	TGTGCCAGCGGGAGGGGGGACCCTGAAGCTTTCTTT
TRBJ2-2	TRBV28	.	TRBD1	CASRGTEHTGELFF	TGTGCCAGCAGAGGGACAGAACACACCGGGGAGCTGTTTTTT
TRBJ1-4	TRBV19	.	TRBD1	CASSTSTGRNEKLFF	TGTGCCAGTAGTACTTCGACAGGGAGGAATGAAAAACTGTTTTTT
TRBJ2-7	TRBV28	.	.	CASSLSGLVTYEQYF	TGTGCCAGCAGTTTATCTGGGCTGGTTACCTACGAGCAGTACTTC
TRBJ2-7	TRBV14	.	.	CASSQGGGGYEQYF	TGTGCCAGCAGCCAAGGCGGAGGGGGATACGAGCAGTACTTC
TRBJ2-7	TRBV4-2	.	.	CASRLSGTTIWEQYF	TGTGCCAGCAGACTATCCGGGACCACCATTTGGGAGCAGTACTTC
TRBJ2-7	TRBV28	.	TRBD2	CASRGLESYEQYF	TGTGCCAGCAGGGGACTAGAATCCTACGAGCAGTACTTC
TRBJ2-3	TRBV7-3	.	TRBD2	CASSSGTSGRAADTQYF	TGTGCCAGCAGCTCCGGGACTAGCGGGAGGGCGGCAGATACGCAGTATTTT
TRBJ2-1	TRBV30	.	.	CAWSDGNHNEQFF	TGTGCCTGGTCAGACGGGAACCACAATGAGCAGTTCTTC
TRBJ1-2	TRBV28	once	.	CAYFNGGNGYTF	TGTGCCTACTTCAACGGGGGCAATGGCTACACCTTC
TRBJ2-1	TRBV7-9	once	.	CASSLNRGIRNEQFF	TGTGCCAGCAGCTTGAATAGGGGGATTCGGAATGAGCAGTTCTTC
TRBJ1-5	TRBV29-1	few	TRBD1	CSVRDRDHQPQHF	TGCAGCGTCCGGGACAGGGATCATCAGCCCCAGCATTTT